This TCR beta chain was recorded in a study of identical twins. From the 5' RACE reads, TCRdb called clonotypes with MiXCR, one entry per CDR3 protein. Among fewer than 250,000 distinct CDR3 sequences, approximately 7.9% were seen once, and the ten largest hold about 5.6%. This clonotype came up a few times. The CDR3 sequence is 15 residues long. Deletions cut 11 bases from V and 3 bases from J, with 23 bases between. In germline, CDR1 is LNHNV, CDR2 YYDKDF (reference sequence). These data were also filed under a second study, of yellow fever vaccine responses in identical twins.

The chain recombines TRBV15 with TRBJ2-7; D is unresolved. The sample comprised CD8+ T cells sorted from blood. The TCR was taken from a woman aged 18-29 years in good health. CDR3 bases: TGTGCCTCCGCTTCCCGGGCAGCTAACATCTACGAGCAGTACTTC. Translation gives CASASRAANIYEQYF.